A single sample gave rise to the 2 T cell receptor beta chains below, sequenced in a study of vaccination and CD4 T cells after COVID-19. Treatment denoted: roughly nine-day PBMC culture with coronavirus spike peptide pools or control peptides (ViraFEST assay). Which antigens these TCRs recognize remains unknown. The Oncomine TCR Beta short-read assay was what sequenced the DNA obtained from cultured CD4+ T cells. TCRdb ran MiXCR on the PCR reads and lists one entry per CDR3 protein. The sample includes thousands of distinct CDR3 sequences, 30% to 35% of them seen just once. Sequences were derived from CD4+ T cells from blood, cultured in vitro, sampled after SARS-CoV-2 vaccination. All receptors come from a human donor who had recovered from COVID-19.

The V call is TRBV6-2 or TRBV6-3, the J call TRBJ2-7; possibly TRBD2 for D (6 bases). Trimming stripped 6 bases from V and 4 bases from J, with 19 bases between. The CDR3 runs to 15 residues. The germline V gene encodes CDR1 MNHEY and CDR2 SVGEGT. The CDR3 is CASRNAASENYEQYF. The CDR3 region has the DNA TGTGCCAGCAGAAACGCGGCTAGCGAAAATTACGAGCAGTACTTC.

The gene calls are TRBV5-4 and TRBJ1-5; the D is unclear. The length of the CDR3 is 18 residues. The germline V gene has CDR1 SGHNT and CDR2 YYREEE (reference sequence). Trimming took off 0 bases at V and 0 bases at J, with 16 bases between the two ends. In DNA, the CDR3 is TGTGCCAGCAGCTTGGGCCCGAGGCGGCACCTTAGCAATCAGCCCCAGCATTTT. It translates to CASSLGPRRHLSNQPQHF.